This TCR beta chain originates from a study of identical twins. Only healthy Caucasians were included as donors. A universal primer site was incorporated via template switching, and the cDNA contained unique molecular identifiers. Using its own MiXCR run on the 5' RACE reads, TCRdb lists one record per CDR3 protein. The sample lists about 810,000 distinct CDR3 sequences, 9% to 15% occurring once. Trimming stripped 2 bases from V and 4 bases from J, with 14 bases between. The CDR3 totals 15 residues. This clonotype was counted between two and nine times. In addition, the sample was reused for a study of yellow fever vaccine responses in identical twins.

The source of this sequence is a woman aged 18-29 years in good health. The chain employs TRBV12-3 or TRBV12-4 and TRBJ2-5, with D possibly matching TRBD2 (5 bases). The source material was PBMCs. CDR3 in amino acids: CASSLLEGAGETQYF. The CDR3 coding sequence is TGTGCCAGCAGTTTACTTGAGGGAGCCGGAGAGACCCAGTACTTC.